This T cell receptor (beta chain) was observed in a study of cytomegalovirus exposure and HLA in healthy donors. Assay used: immunoSEQ multiplex PCR; TCRdb lists only in-frame clones, some missing. The data hold a few hundred thousand clones, with roughly 86% observed a single time. CDR3 size: 16 residues. V shed 3 bases and J 1 base; nucleotides not matched to a gene: 5. The germline gives CDR1 MNHEY, CDR2 SMNVEV (reference sequence). This clonotype was sampled from a man under 40 in good health and CMV-seronegative. The gene calls are TRBV27 and TRBJ2-2; 7 bases align to TRBD2. The sequencing sample was made of PBMCs. CDR3 sequence (DNA): TGTGCCAGCAGTTTCGGAGGGAGGGGGAACACCGGGGAGCTGTTTTTT. Translation gives CASSFGGRGNTGELFF.